The next 18 T cell receptor beta chains were all read from a single sample in a study of human T cells and chemical hapten exposure. Regarding time point: patch test 1, 2 weeks after DPC sensitization. The sample's treatment: therapeutic diphenylcyclopropenone sensitization with weekly scalp DPC. One entry per CDR3 protein, called by TCRdb with MiXCR from the RACE reads. The sample has some 83,000 distinct CDR3 sequences; about 10% are singletons. The specimen comprised whole blood, sampled in connection with sensitization to the hapten diphenylcyclopropenone (DPC). The receptors derive from a woman aged 50 to 60 with alopecia areata. Some clones in this sample may be carry-over from other donors' samples.

This clonotype was found many times. This sequence joins TRBV29-1 and TRBJ2-1; tentatively, D is TRBD2 (6 bases). There are 18 residues in the CDR3. Trimming left V 3 bases short and J 1 base short, with 22 bases between. Germline V gene lookup returns CDR1 SQVTM and CDR2 ANQGSEA. This chain's CDR3 is CSVDGLNWAGRSYNEQFF. CDR3 coding DNA: TGCAGCGTTGATGGTCTTAATTGGGCGGGAAGGTCCTACAATGAGCAGTTCTTC.

This clonotype appeared many times. This rearrangement joins TRBV12-3 or TRBV12-4 to TRBJ1-4; 8 bases line up with TRBD1. Trimming removed 0 bases from V and 7 bases from J; junction bases left unmatched: 1. This CDR3 is built from 14 residues. This chain's CDR3 is CASSLAQGGEKLFF. Here the CDR3 DNA reads TGTGCCAGCAGTTTAGCACAGGGGGGTGAAAAACTGTTTTTT.

V and J are TRBV20-1 and TRBJ2-7, with 10 bases aligning to TRBD1. The CDR3 consists of 17 residues. Trimming took 3 bases from V and 7 from J; bases not matched to a gene: 18. The germline CDR1 and CDR2 sequences are DFQATT and SNEGSKA (reference sequence). CDR3 region: CSASWSFRDRGHWEQYF. In nucleotides, the CDR3 is TGCAGTGCTAGCTGGAGTTTTCGGGACAGGGGCCATTGGGAGCAGTACTTC.

This clonotype occurred a few times. This chain uses TRBV20-1 with TRBJ2-1; D is perhaps TRBD1 or TRBD2 (5 bases each). Per the germline V gene, CDR1 is DFQATT and CDR2 is SNEGSKA (reference sequence). Deletions cut 6 bases from V and 3 bases from J, with 12 bases between. This CDR3 spans 13 amino acids. The CDR3 DNA sequence: TGCAGTGCCTGGGACCATTTCTACAATGAGCAGTTCTTC. Its translation: CSAWDHFYNEQFF.

The rearrangement uses TRBV29-1 and TRBJ2-7, with TRBD1 identical over 8 bases. The V and J ends lost 4 bases and 2 bases, in that order; junction bases with no gene match: 4. The germline gives CDR1 SQVTM, CDR2 ANQGSEA. The CDR3 totals 13 residues. The CDR3 DNA reads as TGCAGCGTTGGACAGGGGTCCACCTACGAGCAGTACTTC. The encoded protein is CSVGQGSTYEQYF.

This sequence joins TRBV7-8 and TRBJ1-2; D is possibly TRBD1 (5 bases). V was cut by 1 base and J by 6 bases, with 15 bases left in between. The CDR3 runs to 15 residues. CDR1 and CDR2 from the germline V gene are SGHVS and FQNEAQ. Here the CDR3 reads CASSLVGTREHGYTF. DNA for the CDR3: TGTGCCAGCAGCTTAGTGGGGACCCGAGAGCATGGCTACACCTTC. The whole variable domain, remainder taken from reference TRBV7-8 and TRBJ1-2, is GAGVSQSPRYKVAKRGQDVALRCDPISGHVSLFWYQQALGQGPEFLTYFQNEAQLDKSGLPSDRFFAERPEGSVSTLKIQRTQQEDSAVYLCASSLVGTREHGYTFGSGTRLTVV.

The chain employs TRBV12-3 or TRBV12-4 and TRBJ1-5; no reliable D call. This CDR3 comprises 15 residues. With 7 bases removed from V and 3 bases from J, the gap between germline ends came to 16 bases. CDR3 region: CASKVSGRFNQPQHF. As DNA, the CDR3 is TGTGCCAGCAAAGTTAGCGGACGGTTCAATCAGCCCCAGCATTTT.

This clonotype was recorded many times. V gene TRBV28 combines with J gene TRBJ1-2, with D hard to call. Germline V lookup: CDR1 MDHEN, CDR2 SYDVKM. The length of the CDR3 is 13 residues. Trimming shortened V by 3 bases and J by 8 bases, and 13 bases separated the two germline ends. The CDR3 reads CASSFSEGYGYTF. Here the CDR3 DNA reads TGTGCCAGCAGTTTCTCTGAGGGTTACGGCTACACCTTC.

V and J are TRBV3-1 and TRBJ2-1; D unclear. The CDR3 contains 14 residues. Germline lookup yields CDR1 LGHDT and CDR2 YNNKEL (reference sequence). Trimming took off 0 bases at V and 3 bases at J, with 6 bases between the two ends. CDR3 DNA: TGTGCCAGCAGCCAAGATGGGTACTACAATGAGCAGTTCTTC. This gives the protein CASSQDGYYNEQFF.

This clonotype was counted only a few times. This rearrangement joins TRBV9 to TRBJ2-7; 8 positions agree with TRBD1. Germline CDR1 reads SGDLS; CDR2 reads YYNGEE. The CDR3 covers 15 residues. After removal of 4 bases from V and 4 bases from J, the junction contained 10 bases not matched to a gene. Written as DNA, the CDR3 is TGTGCCAGCAGCTTCGGGACAGGAAAACTTTACGAGCAGTACTTC. This sequence encodes CASSFGTGKLYEQYF.

On this clonotype itself: The germline gene is not matched at one end of the junction; a read error may be the cause. The V call is TRBV6-1, the J call TRBJ2-3; 12 bases fit TRBD2. Germline lookup yields CDR1 MNHNS and CDR2 SASEGT. This CDR3 contains 15 residues. CDR3 DNA sequence: TGTGCCTGCAGTGAGGCGACTAGCGGGGGCTATACGCAGTATTTT. Its protein is CACSEATSGGYTQYF.

The V call is TRBV5-1, the J call TRBJ1-6; D uncertain. Trimming took off 4 bases at V and 13 bases at J, with 15 bases between the two ends. Germline V gives CDR1 SGHRS, CDR2 YFSETQ. The CDR3 covers 13 residues. CDR3 in DNA: TGCGCCAGCAGCCTGTCTCTCTACTCCCCCCTCCACTTT. This codes for CASSLSLYSPLHF.

In this sample, this clonotype turned up many times. The gene calls are TRBV7-9 and TRBJ2-1, with TRBD2 identical over 9 bases. Germline assignment: CDR1 SEHNR and CDR2 FQNEAQ (reference sequence). The CDR3 covers 14 residues. V was pared by 5 bases and J by 2 bases, with 1 base of the junction left unmatched. CDR3 DNA sequence: TGTGCCAGCAGCGCTAGCGGGACCTACAATGAGCAGTTCTTC. Protein: CASSASGTYNEQFF.

The sample holds many counts of this clonotype. V and J are TRBV5-4 and TRBJ2-7, with 10 positions matching TRBD1. Unmatched junction bases numbered 6, after V lost 4 bases and J lost 5 bases. The CDR3 sequence is 14 residues long. Germline CDR1 is SGHNT and CDR2 is YYREEE (reference sequence). CDR3 sequence (DNA): TGTGCCAGCAGCCGGGACAGGGGCCCCCACGAGCAGTACTTC. Protein: CASSRDRGPHEQYF.

The gene calls are TRBV18 and TRBJ1-1, with no clear D. This CDR3 comprises 14 residues. Trimming cost V 1 base and J 3 bases, with 9 bases left between them. CDR1 KGHSH and CDR2 LQKENI come from the germline V gene. CDR3 nucleotide sequence: TGTGCCAGCTCACCACGGCTGGTCGACACTGAAGCTTTCTTT. Protein: CASSPRLVDTEAFF.

This clonotype was observed at least ten times. The V and J genes are TRBV2 and TRBJ2-7; 10 nucleotides match TRBD1. V lost 6 bases, J lost 6 bases, and 5 bases stayed unmatched. Germline V gene data show CDR1 as SNHLY and CDR2 as FYNNEI. The CDR3 is 13 residues long. The CDR3 DNA reads TGTGCCAGCAGCTCCGGGACAGGGGTCGAGCAGTACTTC. It specifies CASSSGTGVEQYF.

This clonotype has more than one count but fewer than ten. The chain carries TRBV29-1 and TRBJ2-6, with no clear D. V lost 7 bases, J lost 0 bases, and 13 bases lay in between. The germline CDR1 and CDR2 sequences are SQVTM and ANQGSEA. The CDR3 has 15 residues. The CDR3 DNA sequence: TGCAGCGCCACTACACGATACTCTGGGGCCAACGTCCTGACTTTC. This codes for CSATTRYSGANVLTF.

In its sample, this clonotype was seen a few times. The V call is TRBV12-3 or TRBV12-4, the J call TRBJ2-1, with TRBD2 matching over 7 bases. This CDR3 region has 15 residues. V shed 6 bases, J shed 8 bases, and the junction held 13 bases outside the gene matches. The CDR3 protein is CASRWIGGGGDEQFF. As DNA, the CDR3 is TGTGCCAGCAGATGGATCGGCGGGGGAGGCGATGAGCAGTTCTTC.